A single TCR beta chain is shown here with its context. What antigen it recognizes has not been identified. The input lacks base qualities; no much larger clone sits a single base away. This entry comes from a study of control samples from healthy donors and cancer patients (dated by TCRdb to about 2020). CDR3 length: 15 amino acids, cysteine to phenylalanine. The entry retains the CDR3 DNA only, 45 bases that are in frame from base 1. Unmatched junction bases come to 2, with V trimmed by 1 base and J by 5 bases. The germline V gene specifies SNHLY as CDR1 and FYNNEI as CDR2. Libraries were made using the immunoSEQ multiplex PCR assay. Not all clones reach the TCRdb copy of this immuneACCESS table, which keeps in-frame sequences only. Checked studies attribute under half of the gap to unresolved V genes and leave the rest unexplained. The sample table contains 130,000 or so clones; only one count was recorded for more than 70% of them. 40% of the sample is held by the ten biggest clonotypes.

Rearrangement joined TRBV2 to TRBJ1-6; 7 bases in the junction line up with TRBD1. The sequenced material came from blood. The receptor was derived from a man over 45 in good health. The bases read TGTGCCAGCAGTGAAGACAGGGGACATAATTCACCCCTCCACTTT. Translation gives CASSEDRGHNSPLHF.